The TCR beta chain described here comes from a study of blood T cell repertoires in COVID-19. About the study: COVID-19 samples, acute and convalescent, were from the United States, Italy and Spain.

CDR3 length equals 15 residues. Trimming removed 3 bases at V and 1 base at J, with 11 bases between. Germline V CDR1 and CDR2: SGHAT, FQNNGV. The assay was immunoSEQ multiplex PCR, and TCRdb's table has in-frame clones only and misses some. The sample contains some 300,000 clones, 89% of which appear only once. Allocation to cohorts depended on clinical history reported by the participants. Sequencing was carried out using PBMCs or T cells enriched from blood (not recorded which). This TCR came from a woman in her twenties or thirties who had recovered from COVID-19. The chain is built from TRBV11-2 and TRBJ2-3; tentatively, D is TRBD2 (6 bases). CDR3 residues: CASSLVADGTDTQYF. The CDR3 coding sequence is TGTGCCAGCAGCTTGGTAGCGGATGGCACAGATACGCAGTATTTT.